The 18 T cell receptor beta chains listed next were all sequenced from one sample in a study of T cell clones after liver transplantation. Assay: immunoSEQ multiplex PCR; the TCRdb copy retains only in-frame clones and omits some. The profile covers about 15,000 clones, with 82% appearing a single time and over 25% taken by the ten largest. The sample consisted of CD8+ T cells from blood, taken around 50 months after liver transplant. The origin of the receptors is a human patient who received a liver transplant. Some T cells may possibly be graft donor cells.

The rearrangement uses TRBV19 and TRBJ2-2; the D gene is possibly TRBD1 (6 bases). Germline CDR1 and CDR2: LNHDA and SQIVND (reference sequence). The CDR3 consists of 12 residues. V was pared by 4 bases and J by 6 bases, with 6 bases between. The CDR3: CASSRGPGELFF. The CDR3, as DNA: TGTGCCAGTAGTAGGGGGCCCGGGGAGCTGTTTTTT. The variable domain in full, completed from reference TRBV19 and TRBJ2-2, reads DGGITQSPKYLFRKEGQNVTLSCEQNLNHDAMYWYRQDPGQGLRLIYYSQIVNDFQKGDIAEGYSVSREKKESFPLTVTSAQKNPTAFYLCASSRGPGELFFGEGSRLTVL.

V is TRBV11-2 and J is TRBJ2-7; 7 bases agree with TRBD2. Germline V gene data show CDR1 as SGHAT and CDR2 as FQNNGV. The CDR3 is made up of 15 amino acids. J gave up 4 bases and V 3 bases, and 9 bases lay outside the gene matches. CDR3 DNA: TGTGCCAGCAGCTTTCGGGCGGGAGCGGATTACGAGCAGTACTTC. Its protein product is CASSFRAGADYEQYF. Together with reference TRBV11-2 and TRBJ2-7, the CDR3 gives the full variable domain: EAGVAQSPRYKIIEKRQSVAFWCNPISGHATLYWYQQILGQGPKLLIQFQNNGVVDDSQLPKDRFSAERLKGVDSTLKIQPAKLEDSAVYLCASSFRAGADYEQYFGPGTRLTVT.

The chain has TRBV5-5 and TRBJ1-5; TRBD1 might be the D (5 bases). This CDR3 is 16 amino acids long. V gave up 3 bases and J gave up 4 bases, with 17 bases separating them. The germline V gene encodes CDR1 SGHKS and CDR2 YYEKEE (reference sequence). Here the CDR3 reads CASSSFAAGQNQPQHF. In DNA, the CDR3 is TGTGCCAGCAGCTCGTTCGCGGCAGGGCAAAATCAGCCCCAGCATTTT.

The chain employs TRBV7-8 and TRBJ1-1; 7 nucleotides align to TRBD1. CDR1 is SGHVS, CDR2 FQNEAQ, per germline. The CDR3 length is 15 residues. V shed 4 bases and J 1 base; nucleotides not matched to a gene: 6. The CDR3 is CASSSNRGGNTEAFF. The CDR3 DNA reads TGTGCCAGCAGCTCTAACAGGGGAGGGAACACTGAAGCTTTCTTT.

This clone has a single count. This sequence joins TRBV19 and TRBJ1-3; no reliable D call. The V end was cut by 8 bases, the J end by 0 bases, with 11 bases between. This CDR3 comprises 14 residues. CDR1 is LNHDA, CDR2 SQIVND, per germline (reference sequence). The CDR3 sequence is CASSHVISGNTIYF. The CDR3 DNA reads as TGTGCCAGTTCACACGTTATCTCTGGAAACACCATATATTTT.

This clone has a single count. The chain recombines TRBV7-6 with TRBJ2-3; tentatively, D is TRBD1 or TRBD2 (5 bases each). Germline CDR1 and CDR2: SGHVS and FNYEAQ. The CDR3 sequence is 14 residues long. The V and J ends lost 0 bases and 6 bases respectively, with 10 bases between them. The CDR3 DNA sequence: TGTGCCAGCAGCTTAGCGTCCGAGGGGGATACGCAGTATTTT. Its translation: CASSLASEGDTQYF. The full variable domain, with the rest looked up from reference TRBV7-6 and TRBJ2-3, is GAGVSQSPRYKVTKRGQDVALRCDPISGHVSLYWYRQALGQGPEFLTYFNYEAQQDKSGLPNDRFSAERPEGSISTLTIQRTEQRDSAMYRCASSLASEGDTQYFGPGTRLTVL.

This clone is a singleton in its sample. The chain recombines TRBV9 with TRBJ1-1; 8 bases are shared with TRBD1. This CDR3 region has 15 residues. With 4 bases clipped from V and 3 bases from J, the junction kept 8 bases outside the gene matches. Germline V gene lookup returns CDR1 SGDLS and CDR2 YYNGEE. This chain's CDR3 is CASSPKTGDYTEAFF. CDR3 nucleotide sequence: TGTGCCAGCAGCCCAAAGACAGGGGACTACACTGAAGCTTTCTTT.

The chain is built from TRBV10-2 and TRBJ2-7, with no clear D. This CDR3 comprises 10 residues. The V end lost 8 bases, the J end lost 3 bases, and 5 bases lay between the germline ends. Germline V gives CDR1 WSHSY, CDR2 SAAADI. The CDR3 protein is CASLDYEQYF. The CDR3 DNA is TGCGCCAGCCTGGACTACGAGCAGTACTTC.

This sequence joins TRBV6-1 and TRBJ2-1, with D perhaps assigned TRBD1 or TRBD2 (5 bases each). This CDR3 spans 16 amino acids. Trimming pared 2 bases from V and 0 bases from J, leaving 11 bases between. Germline values: CDR1 MNHNS, CDR2 SASEGT. CDR3 nucleotides: TGTGCCAGCAGTGAAACCCCAGGGAGCTCCTACAATGAGCAGTTCTTC. This codes for CASSETPGSSYNEQFF.

The V gene is TRBV5-1, the J gene TRBJ2-7; no clear D. CDR3 length: 12 amino acids. The germline V gene encodes CDR1 SGHRS and CDR2 YFSETQ. The V end lost 7 bases, the J end lost 5 bases, and 13 bases lay between the germline ends. CDR3 region: CASFSPTNEQYF. CDR3 DNA sequence: TGCGCCAGCTTCTCCCCCACGAACGAGCAGTACTTC.

V and J are TRBV19 and TRBJ2-1, with D maybe TRBD1 (5 bases). Germline-derived CDR1 and CDR2 are LNHDA and SQIVND (reference sequence). The CDR3 covers 15 residues. Trimming removed 6 bases from V and 0 bases from J, with 12 bases in between. In DNA, the CDR3 is TGTGCCAGTAGCTTTTCAGGGTACTCCTACAATGAGCAGTTCTTC. Translated: CASSFSGYSYNEQFF.

The CDR3 nucleotides read TGTGCCAGCAGTTTTACAGGGGGCGCCTATAGCAATCAGCCCCAGCATTTT. It yields the protein CASSFTGGAYSNQPQHF. The chain links TRBV27 to TRBJ1-5; the match to TRBD1 covers 9 bases. The CDR3 is 17 residues long. CDR1 is MNHEY and CDR2 is SMNVEV in the germline V gene (reference sequence). J was trimmed by 0 bases and V by 3 bases; bases with no gene match: 6.

The chain is built from TRBV2 and TRBJ2-2; the match to TRBD2 covers 8 bases. V was clipped by 3 bases and J by 7 bases; unmatched bases: 10. Germline V gives CDR1 SNHLY, CDR2 FYNNEI. The CDR3 sequence is 16 residues long. The chain's CDR3 is CASSDGSGDAGGELFF. DNA for the CDR3: TGTGCCAGCAGTGATGGTAGCGGGGACGCCGGCGGGGAGCTGTTTTTT.

In its sample, this clone is medium-sized. The CDR3 coding sequence is TGTGCCAGCAGTTTAAGTCCAGGGGATGGCCAAGAGACCCAGTACTTC. It translates to CASSLSPGDGQETQYF. This chain uses TRBV28 with TRBJ2-5, with a tentative D call TRBD1 (6 bases). This CDR3 is 16 amino acids long. Between the trimmed V and J ends, which lost 2 bases and 1 base, there was a span of 14 bases. CDR1 and CDR2 from the germline V gene are MDHEN and SYDVKM.

The chain recombines TRBV9 with TRBJ2-1; the D gene is possibly TRBD1 (6 bases). The V gene lost 0 bases and the J gene lost 7 bases, with 14 bases spanning the gap. Germline V gene lookup returns CDR1 SGDLS and CDR2 YYNGEE. This CDR3 has 15 residues. CDR3 loop: CASSVAQGKANEQFF. In DNA, the CDR3 is TGTGCCAGCAGCGTAGCACAGGGTAAGGCAAATGAGCAGTTCTTC. Full variable domain (outside the CDR3, taken from reference TRBV9 and TRBJ2-1): DSGVTQTPKHLITATGQRVTLRCSPRSGDLSVYWYQQSLDQGLQFLIQYYNGEERAKGNILERFSAQQFPDLHSELNLSSLELGDSALYFCASSVAQGKANEQFFGPGTRLTVL.

This chain joins TRBV9 and TRBJ2-7; possible D gene TRBD2, 5 bases. Trimming cost V 0 bases and J 5 bases, with 12 bases left between them. This CDR3 comprises 14 residues. Germline assignment: CDR1 SGDLS and CDR2 YYNGEE. The CDR3 nucleotides are TGTGCCAGCAGCGTAGGACAACCCGGGGACGAGCAGTACTTC. Residues: CASSVGQPGDEQYF.

The rearrangement joins TRBV4-2 to TRBJ2-3; D may be TRBD2 (6 bases). CDR3 length: 16 amino acids. CDR1 is LGHNA and CDR2 is YNFKEQ in the germline V gene. Trimming stripped 1 base from V and 1 base from J, with 12 bases between. CDR3 region: CASSQVHGSGTDTQYF. CDR3 sequence (DNA): TGTGCCAGCAGCCAAGTTCACGGGAGCGGCACAGATACGCAGTATTTT.

The V and J genes are TRBV15 and TRBJ1-4; TRBD1 matches 8 bases. Trimming took 4 bases from V and 3 from J; bases not matched to a gene: 13. Germline V CDR1 and CDR2: LNHNV, YYDKDF (reference sequence). The CDR3 runs 18 residues. CDR3 sequence reads: CATSTYPGQDLSNEKLFF. The CDR3 region has the DNA TGTGCCACCAGCACTTATCCGGGACAGGATCTATCTAATGAAAAACTGTTTTTT.